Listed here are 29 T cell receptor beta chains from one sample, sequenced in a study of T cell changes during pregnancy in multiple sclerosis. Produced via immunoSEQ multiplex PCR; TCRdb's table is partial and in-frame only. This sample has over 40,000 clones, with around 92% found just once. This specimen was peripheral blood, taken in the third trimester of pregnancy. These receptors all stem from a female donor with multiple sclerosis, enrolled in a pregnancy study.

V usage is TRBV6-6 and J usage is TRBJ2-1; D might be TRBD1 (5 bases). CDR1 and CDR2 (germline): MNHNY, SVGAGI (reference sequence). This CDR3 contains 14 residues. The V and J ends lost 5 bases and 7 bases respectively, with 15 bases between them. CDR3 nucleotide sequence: TGTGCCAGCAGTCTAGACAGTCTCGGGAATGAGCAGTTCTTC. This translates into CASSLDSLGNEQFF.

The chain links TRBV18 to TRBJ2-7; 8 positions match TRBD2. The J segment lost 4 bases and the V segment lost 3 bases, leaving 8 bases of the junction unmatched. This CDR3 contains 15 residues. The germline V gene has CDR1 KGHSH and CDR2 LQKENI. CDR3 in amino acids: CASSPASGRSYEQYF. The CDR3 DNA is TGTGCCAGCTCACCCGCCAGCGGGAGATCGTACGAGCAGTACTTC.

The CDR3 sequence is CASSNPTGGYEQYF. CDR3 coding DNA: TGTGCCAGTAGTAACCCGACAGGGGGATACGAGCAGTACTTC. The rearrangement uses TRBV19 and TRBJ2-7; 9 positions agree with TRBD1. Trimming removed 4 bases from V and 4 bases from J; junction bases left unmatched: 5. Germline lookup yields CDR1 LNHDA and CDR2 SQIVND (reference sequence). This CDR3 has 14 amino acids.

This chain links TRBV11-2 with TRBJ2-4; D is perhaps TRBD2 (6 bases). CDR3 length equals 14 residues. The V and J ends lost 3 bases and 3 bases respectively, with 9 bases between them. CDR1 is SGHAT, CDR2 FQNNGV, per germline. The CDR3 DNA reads TGTGCCAGCAGCTTCTCGCGGGGCAAAAACATTCAGTACTTC. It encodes CASSFSRGKNIQYF. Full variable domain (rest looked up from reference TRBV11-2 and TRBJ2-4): EAGVAQSPRYKIIEKRQSVAFWCNPISGHATLYWYQQILGQGPKLLIQFQNNGVVDDSQLPKDRFSAERLKGVDSTLKIQPAKLEDSAVYLCASSFSRGKNIQYFGAGTRLSVL.

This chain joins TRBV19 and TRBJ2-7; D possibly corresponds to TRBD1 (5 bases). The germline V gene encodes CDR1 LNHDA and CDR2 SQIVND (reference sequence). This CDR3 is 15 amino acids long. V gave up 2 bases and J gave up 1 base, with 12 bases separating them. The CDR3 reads CASSIQGTPSYEQYF. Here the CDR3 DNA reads TGTGCCAGTAGTATACAGGGTACTCCTTCCTACGAGCAGTACTTC.

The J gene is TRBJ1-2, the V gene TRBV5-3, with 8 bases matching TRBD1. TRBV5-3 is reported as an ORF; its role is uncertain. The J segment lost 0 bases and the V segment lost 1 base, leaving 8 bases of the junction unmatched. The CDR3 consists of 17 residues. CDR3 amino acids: CARSLPTGTGANYGYTF. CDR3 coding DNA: TGTGCCAGAAGCTTGCCCACCGGGACAGGCGCTAACTATGGCTACACCTTC.

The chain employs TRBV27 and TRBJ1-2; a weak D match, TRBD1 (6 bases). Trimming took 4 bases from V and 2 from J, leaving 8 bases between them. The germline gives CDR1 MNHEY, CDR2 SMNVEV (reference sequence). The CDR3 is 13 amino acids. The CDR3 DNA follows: TGTGCCAGCAGTTCGGACAGAAACTATGGCTACACCTTC. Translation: CASSSDRNYGYTF.

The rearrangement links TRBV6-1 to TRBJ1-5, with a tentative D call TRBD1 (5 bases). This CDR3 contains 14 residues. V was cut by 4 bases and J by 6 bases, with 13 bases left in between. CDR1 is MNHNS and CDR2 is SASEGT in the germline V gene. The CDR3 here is CASSAPGGGQPQHF. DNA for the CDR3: TGTGCCAGCAGTGCACCCGGGGGAGGTCAGCCCCAGCATTTT.

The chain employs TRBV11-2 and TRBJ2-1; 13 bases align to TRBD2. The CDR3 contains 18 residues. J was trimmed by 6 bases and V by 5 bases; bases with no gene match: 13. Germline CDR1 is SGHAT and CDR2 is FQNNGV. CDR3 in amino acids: CASSKPGLAGPLSNEQFF. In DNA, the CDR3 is TGTGCCAGCAGCAAGCCGGGACTAGCGGGGCCCCTTTCCAATGAGCAGTTCTTC.

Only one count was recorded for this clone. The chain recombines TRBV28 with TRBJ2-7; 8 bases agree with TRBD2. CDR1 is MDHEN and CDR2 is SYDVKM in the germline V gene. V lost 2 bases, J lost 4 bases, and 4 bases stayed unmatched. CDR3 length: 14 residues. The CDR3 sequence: CASSLRPSGYEQYF. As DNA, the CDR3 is TGTGCCAGCAGTTTACGGCCTAGCGGGTACGAGCAGTACTTC.

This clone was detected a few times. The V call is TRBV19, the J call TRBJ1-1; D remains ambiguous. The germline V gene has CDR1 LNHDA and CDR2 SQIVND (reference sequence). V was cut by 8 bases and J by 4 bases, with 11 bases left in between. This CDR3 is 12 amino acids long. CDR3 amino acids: CASVLGGTEAFF. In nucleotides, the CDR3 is TGTGCCAGTGTACTTGGTGGCACTGAAGCTTTCTTT. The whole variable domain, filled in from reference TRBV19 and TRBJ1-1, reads DGGITQSPKYLFRKEGQNVTLSCEQNLNHDAMYWYRQDPGQGLRLIYYSQIVNDFQKGDIAEGYSVSREKKESFPLTVTSAQKNPTAFYLCASVLGGTEAFFGQGTRLTVV.

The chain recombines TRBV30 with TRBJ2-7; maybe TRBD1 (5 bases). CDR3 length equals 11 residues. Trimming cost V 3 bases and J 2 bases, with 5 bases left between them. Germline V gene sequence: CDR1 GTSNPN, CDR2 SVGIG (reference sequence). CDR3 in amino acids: CAWRDTYEQYF. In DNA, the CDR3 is TGTGCCTGGAGGGACACCTACGAGCAGTACTTC.

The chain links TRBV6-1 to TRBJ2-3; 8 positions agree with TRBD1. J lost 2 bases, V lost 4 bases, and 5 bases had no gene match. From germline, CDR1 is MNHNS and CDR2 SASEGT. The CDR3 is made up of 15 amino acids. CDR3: CASSAETGATDTQYF. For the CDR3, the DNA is TGTGCCAGCAGTGCAGAGACAGGGGCCACAGATACGCAGTATTTT.

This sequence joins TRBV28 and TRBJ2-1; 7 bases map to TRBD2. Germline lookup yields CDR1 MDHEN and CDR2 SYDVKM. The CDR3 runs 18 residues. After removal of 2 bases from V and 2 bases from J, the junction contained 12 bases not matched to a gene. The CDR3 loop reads CASSLGFPLAVTYNEQFF. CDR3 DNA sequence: TGTGCCAGCAGTTTAGGCTTCCCCCTAGCGGTCACCTACAATGAGCAGTTCTTC.

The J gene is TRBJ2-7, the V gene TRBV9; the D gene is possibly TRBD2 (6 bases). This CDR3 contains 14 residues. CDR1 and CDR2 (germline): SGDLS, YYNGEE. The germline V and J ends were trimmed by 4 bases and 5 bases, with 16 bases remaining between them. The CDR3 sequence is CASSSGGKTHEQYF. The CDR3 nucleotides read TGTGCCAGCAGCTCCGGCGGGAAAACCCACGAGCAGTACTTC. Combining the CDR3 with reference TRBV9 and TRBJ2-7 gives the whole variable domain DSGVTQTPKHLITATGQRVTLRCSPRSGDLSVYWYQQSLDQGLQFLIQYYNGEERAKGNILERFSAQQFPDLHSELNLSSLELGDSALYFCASSSGGKTHEQYFGPGTRLTVT.

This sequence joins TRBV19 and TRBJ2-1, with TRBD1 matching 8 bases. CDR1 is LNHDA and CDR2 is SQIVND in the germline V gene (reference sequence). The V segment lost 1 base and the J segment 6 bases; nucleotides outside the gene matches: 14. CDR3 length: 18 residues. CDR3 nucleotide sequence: TGTGCCAGTAGTATAGTCTTTTGGCGACAGGGGTCAGGCAATGAGCAGTTCTTC. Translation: CASSIVFWRQGSGNEQFF.

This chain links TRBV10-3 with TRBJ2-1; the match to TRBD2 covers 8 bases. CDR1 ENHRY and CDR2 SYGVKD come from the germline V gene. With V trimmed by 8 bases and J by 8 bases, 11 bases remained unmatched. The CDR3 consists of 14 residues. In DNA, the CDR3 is TGTGCCATCTACAACGGGGGGGAGATCCATGAGCAGTTCTTC. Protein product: CAIYNGGEIHEQFF.

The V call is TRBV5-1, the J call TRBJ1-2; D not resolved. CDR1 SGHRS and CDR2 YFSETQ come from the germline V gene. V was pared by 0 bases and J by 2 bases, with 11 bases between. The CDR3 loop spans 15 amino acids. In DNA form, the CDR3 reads TGCGCCAGCAGCTTGGCCGGAGGAGGAAACTATGGCTACACCTTC. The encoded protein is CASSLAGGGNYGYTF.

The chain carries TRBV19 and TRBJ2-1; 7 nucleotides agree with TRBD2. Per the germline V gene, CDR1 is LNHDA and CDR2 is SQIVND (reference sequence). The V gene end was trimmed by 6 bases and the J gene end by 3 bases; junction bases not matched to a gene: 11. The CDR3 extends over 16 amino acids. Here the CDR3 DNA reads TGTGCCAGTAGCGCAGCGGGACGGCCCCTCTACAATGAGCAGTTCTTC. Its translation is CASSAAGRPLYNEQFF.

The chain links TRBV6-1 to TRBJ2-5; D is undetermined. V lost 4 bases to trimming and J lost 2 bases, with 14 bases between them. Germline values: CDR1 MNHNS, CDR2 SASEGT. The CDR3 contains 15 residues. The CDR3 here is CASSAFSLPQETQYF. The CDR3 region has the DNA TGTGCCAGCAGTGCGTTTTCCCTTCCGCAAGAGACCCAGTACTTC.

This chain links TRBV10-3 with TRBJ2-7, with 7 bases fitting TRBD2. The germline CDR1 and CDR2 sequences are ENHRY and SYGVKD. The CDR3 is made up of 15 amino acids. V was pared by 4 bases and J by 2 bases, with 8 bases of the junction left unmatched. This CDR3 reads CAISGSSGGTYEQYF. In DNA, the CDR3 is TGTGCCATCAGTGGGTCTAGCGGAGGGACCTACGAGCAGTACTTC.

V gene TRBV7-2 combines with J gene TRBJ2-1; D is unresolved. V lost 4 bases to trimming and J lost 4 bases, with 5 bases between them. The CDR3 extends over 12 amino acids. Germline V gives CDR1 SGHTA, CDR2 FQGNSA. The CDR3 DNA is TGTGCCAGCAGCTCTCCTTACAATGAGCAGTTCTTC. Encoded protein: CASSSPYNEQFF.

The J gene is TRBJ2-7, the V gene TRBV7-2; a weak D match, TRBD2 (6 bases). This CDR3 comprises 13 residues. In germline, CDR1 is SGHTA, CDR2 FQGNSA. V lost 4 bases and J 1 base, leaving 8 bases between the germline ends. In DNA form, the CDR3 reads TGTGCCAGCAGCTGGGGGGTTTCCTACGAGCAGTACTTC. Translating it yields CASSWGVSYEQYF. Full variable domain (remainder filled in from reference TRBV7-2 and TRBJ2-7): GAGVSQSPSNKVTEKGKDVELRCDPISGHTALYWYRQSLGQGLEFLIYFQGNSAPDKSGLPSDRFSAERTGGSVSTLTIQRTQQEDSAVYLCASSWGVSYEQYFGPGTRLTVT.

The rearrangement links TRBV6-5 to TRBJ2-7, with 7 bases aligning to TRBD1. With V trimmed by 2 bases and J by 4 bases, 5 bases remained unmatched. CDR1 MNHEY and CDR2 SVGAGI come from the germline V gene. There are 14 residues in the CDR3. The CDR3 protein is CASSYTGALYEQYF. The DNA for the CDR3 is TGTGCCAGCAGTTACACAGGGGCCCTTTACGAGCAGTACTTC.

The CDR3 DNA is TGCAGCGTTTACACCCTTTCGGGACTAGCAGATACGCAGTATTTT. Translation: CSVYTLSGLADTQYF. The genes are TRBV29-1 and TRBJ2-3; 8 positions agree with TRBD2. With V trimmed by 5 bases and J by 4 bases, 11 bases remained unmatched. The CDR3 sequence is 15 residues long. The germline V gene encodes CDR1 SQVTM and CDR2 ANQGSEA.

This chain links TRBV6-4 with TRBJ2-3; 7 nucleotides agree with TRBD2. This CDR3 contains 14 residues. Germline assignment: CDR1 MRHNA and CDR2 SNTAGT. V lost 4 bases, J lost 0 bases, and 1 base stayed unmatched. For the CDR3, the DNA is TGTGCCAGCAGTGCTAGCGGAAGCACAGATACGCAGTATTTT. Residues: CASSASGSTDTQYF.

In DNA form, the CDR3 reads TGTGCCAGCAGCCAAGATCGGACCCAGTACTTC. This sequence encodes CASSQDRTQYF. The chain employs TRBV4-2 and TRBJ2-5, with D hard to call. V dropped 0 bases and J dropped 7 bases, with 3 bases sitting between them. Germline V gene sequence: CDR1 LGHNA, CDR2 YNFKEQ. This CDR3 is 11 amino acids long.

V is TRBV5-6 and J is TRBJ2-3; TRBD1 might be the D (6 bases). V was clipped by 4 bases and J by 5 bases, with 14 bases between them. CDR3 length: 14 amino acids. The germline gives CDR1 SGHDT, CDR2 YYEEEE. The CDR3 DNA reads TGTGCCAGCAGCACCCGACAGGTTAGAGATACGCAGTATTTT. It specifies CASSTRQVRDTQYF.

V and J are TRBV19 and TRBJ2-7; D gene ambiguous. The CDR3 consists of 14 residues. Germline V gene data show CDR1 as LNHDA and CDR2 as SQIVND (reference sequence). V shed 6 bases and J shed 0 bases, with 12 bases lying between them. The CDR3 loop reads CASRNSYSSYEQYF. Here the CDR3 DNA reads TGTGCCAGTAGGAATTCATACAGCTCCTACGAGCAGTACTTC.